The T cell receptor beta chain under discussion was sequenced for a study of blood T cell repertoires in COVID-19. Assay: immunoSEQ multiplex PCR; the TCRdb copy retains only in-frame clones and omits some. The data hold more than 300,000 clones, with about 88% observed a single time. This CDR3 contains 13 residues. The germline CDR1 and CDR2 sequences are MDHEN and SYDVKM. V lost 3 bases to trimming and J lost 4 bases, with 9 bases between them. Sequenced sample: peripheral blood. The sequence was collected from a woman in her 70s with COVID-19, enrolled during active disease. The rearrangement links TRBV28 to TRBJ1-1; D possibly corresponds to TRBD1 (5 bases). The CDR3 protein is CASSLIGATEAFF. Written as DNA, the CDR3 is TGTGCCAGCAGTTTGATAGGGGCCACTGAAGCTTTCTTT.